One and the same sample provided the 31 T cell receptor beta chains below, sequenced in a study of T cell changes during pregnancy in multiple sclerosis (dated by TCRdb to the late 2010s). Library preparation was by the immunoSEQ multiplex PCR assay. Entries here come from immuneACCESS through TCRdb and include only in-frame sequences with V and J called. Some clones fail to appear in such tables; in the studies checked, an unresolved V gene covers under half of the shortfall, and the cause of the remainder is unknown. This sample comprises around 56,000 clones, about 88% of them detected only once. Of the sample, 0.35% to 0.45% falls within the top ten clones. The sequencing here drew on CD4+ T cells from peripheral blood mononuclear cells, taken in the third trimester of pregnancy. The receptors stem from a female donor with multiple sclerosis, enrolled in a pregnancy study.

The rearrangement uses TRBV28 and TRBJ1-3, with D possibly being TRBD1 (5 bases). V dropped 1 base and J dropped 0 bases, with 13 bases sitting between them. There are 17 residues in the CDR3. Germline V gene lookup returns CDR1 MDHEN and CDR2 SYDVKM. The CDR3 reads CASSLSGVWSSGNTIYF. The DNA of the CDR3 is TGTGCCAGCAGTTTATCGGGGGTTTGGTCCTCTGGAAACACCATATATTTT.

The V gene is TRBV6-5, the J gene TRBJ2-2; possible D gene TRBD1, 5 bases. V was shortened by 2 bases and J by 7 bases, with 14 bases between the two germline ends. Germline CDR1 is MNHEY and CDR2 is SVGAGI. This CDR3 contains 15 residues. The CDR3 DNA is TGTGCCAGCAGTTACAGGGGAAAGGTTGGCGGGGAGCTGTTTTTT. Translation: CASSYRGKVGGELFF.

This rearrangement joins TRBV19 to TRBJ2-6; weak D call: TRBD2 (7 bases). Between the trimmed V and J ends, which lost 7 bases and 4 bases, there was a span of 14 bases. The CDR3 has 15 amino acids. Germline assignment: CDR1 LNHDA and CDR2 SQIVND (reference sequence). The CDR3 protein is CASTRGPEGANVLTF. The CDR3 DNA sequence: TGTGCCAGTACGCGGGGGCCGGAAGGGGCCAACGTCCTGACTTTC.

The chain carries TRBV7-3 and TRBJ2-7, with 7 bases aligning to TRBD1. Germline values: CDR1 SGHTA, CDR2 FQGTGA. The CDR3 is made up of 13 amino acids. J lost 3 bases, V lost 7 bases, and 6 bases had no gene match. The CDR3 DNA follows: TGTGCCAGCACCAAAACAGGGGTCTACGAGCAGTACTTC. Translated: CASTKTGVYEQYF. Using reference TRBV7-3 and TRBJ2-7 for the parts outside the CDR3, the full variable domain is GAGVSQTPSNKVTEKGKYVELRCDPISGHTALYWYRQSLGQGPEFLIYFQGTGAADDSGLPNDRFFAVRPEGSVSTLKIQRTERGDSAVYLCASTKTGVYEQYFGPGTRLTVT.

V is TRBV7-9 and J is TRBJ2-2, with D perhaps matching TRBD2 (5 bases). CDR3 size: 15 residues. V was trimmed by 3 bases and J by 0 bases, leaving 8 bases between them. The germline gives CDR1 SEHNR, CDR2 FQNEAQ (reference sequence). The CDR3: CASSFPGSNTGELFF. Written as DNA, the CDR3 is TGTGCCAGCAGCTTCCCGGGGTCGAACACCGGGGAGCTGTTTTTT.

A single count supports this clone. The chain employs TRBV5-5 and TRBJ2-1; a possible D gene is TRBD2 (6 bases). Germline CDR1 SGHKS, CDR2 YYEKEE (reference sequence). The germline V and J ends were trimmed by 0 bases and 6 bases, with 16 bases remaining between them. The CDR3 spans 16 residues. In DNA, the CDR3 is TGTGCCAGCAGCTTGGGGGCCGGGGGAGCGATCAATGAGCAGTTCTTC. As protein: CASSLGAGGAINEQFF.

Comment on this clone: At one end, the junction sequence differs from germline, possibly due to a read error. This chain uses TRBV5-1 with TRBJ1-2; 7 positions match TRBD1. The CDR3 sequence is 12 residues long. Germline values: CDR1 SGHRS, CDR2 YFSETQ. DNA of the CDR3: TGCGCCGGCAGCCCCCTCCAGGGGGAGAACACCTTC. This sequence encodes CAGSPLQGENTF.

The V gene is TRBV5-4, the J gene TRBJ2-2, with 7 positions matching TRBD1. The CDR3 is 15 residues long. CDR1 and CDR2 from the germline V gene are SGHNT and YYREEE (reference sequence). J lost 0 bases, V lost 4 bases, and 3 bases had no gene match. This chain's CDR3 is CASSRDSTNTGELFF. In DNA, the CDR3 is TGTGCCAGCAGCCGGGACAGTACGAACACCGGGGAGCTGTTTTTT.

The genes are TRBV7-2 and TRBJ2-1; D not resolved. With 1 base removed from V and 8 bases from J, the gap between germline ends came to 6 bases. The CDR3 loop spans 12 amino acids. CDR1 is SGHTA and CDR2 is FQGNSA in the germline V gene. The CDR3 sequence: CASSLDIHEQFF. The CDR3 DNA reads as TGTGCCAGCAGCTTAGATATCCATGAGCAGTTCTTC. Complete variable domain (other parts from reference TRBV7-2 and TRBJ2-1): GAGVSQSPSNKVTEKGKDVELRCDPISGHTALYWYRQSLGQGLEFLIYFQGNSAPDKSGLPSDRFSAERTGGSVSTLTIQRTQQEDSAVYLCASSLDIHEQFFGPGTRLTVL.

The J gene is TRBJ2-1, the V gene TRBV4-2, with a weak D call TRBD1 (6 bases). Trimming removed 1 base at V and 7 bases at J, with 17 bases between. Germline CDR1 is LGHNA and CDR2 is YNFKEQ. The CDR3 sequence is 16 residues long. CDR3 region: CASSQGTAKGENEQFF. The CDR3 DNA follows: TGTGCCAGCAGCCAAGGGACAGCGAAGGGCGAGAATGAGCAGTTCTTC.

J is TRBJ2-7 and V is TRBV5-1; D is undetermined. Germline V gene lookup returns CDR1 SGHRS and CDR2 YFSETQ. The CDR3 contains 14 residues. The ends were cut back, 4 bases at V and 0 bases at J, with 11 bases in the middle. The CDR3 DNA sequence: TGCGCCAGCAGCACGGAATACAGCTCCTACGAGCAGTACTTC. Protein sequence: CASSTEYSSYEQYF. The full variable domain, in which reference TRBV5-1 and TRBJ2-7 provide the parts outside the CDR3, is KAGVTQTPRYLIKTRGQQVTLSCSPISGHRSVSWYQQTPGQGLQFLFEYFSETQRNKGNFPGRFSGRQFSNSRSEMNVSTLELGDSALYLCASSTEYSSYEQYFGPGTRLTVT.

The chain carries TRBV18 and TRBJ1-3, with TRBD1 identical over 8 bases. J gave up 0 bases and V 2 bases, and 15 bases lay outside the gene matches. Germline V CDR1 and CDR2: KGHSH, LQKENI. This CDR3 spans 20 amino acids. In DNA, the CDR3 is TGTGCCAGCTCACCAAATAGGGGACAGGCGGAGAGAGACTCTGGAAACACCATATATTTT. Translation gives CASSPNRGQAERDSGNTIYF.

The chain employs TRBV6-6 and TRBJ2-1; TRBD2 aligns across 12 bases. In germline, CDR1 is MNHNY, CDR2 SVGAGI (reference sequence). V dropped 6 bases and J dropped 7; count of bases not matched to a gene: 10. This CDR3 is built from 16 residues. The CDR3 region is CASRPTSGRFWNEQFF. DNA of the CDR3: TGTGCCAGCAGACCTACTAGCGGGAGGTTTTGGAATGAGCAGTTCTTC.

V usage is TRBV30 and J usage is TRBJ2-7; 7 bases line up with TRBD2. The CDR3 contains 17 residues. V was clipped by 0 bases and J by 6 bases; unmatched bases: 17. Germline CDR1 GTSNPN, CDR2 SVGIG (reference sequence). DNA of the CDR3: TGTGCCTGGAGTGTACGGGCTAGCGGAATCCCCGGTCCCGAGCAGTACTTC. Its translation is CAWSVRASGIPGPEQYF.

The chain is built from TRBV2 and TRBJ2-3, with D hard to call. The V gene's germline CDR1 is SNHLY and CDR2 FYNNEI. V lost 6 bases to trimming and J lost 0 bases, with 13 bases between them. The CDR3 covers 15 residues. CDR3 nucleotide sequence: TGTGCCAGCAGAAAACTTAGTACGAGCACAGATACGCAGTATTTT. It yields the protein CASRKLSTSTDTQYF. Full variable domain (missing parts from reference TRBV2 and TRBJ2-3): EPEVTQTPSHQVTQMGQEVILRCVPISNHLYFYWYRQILGQKVEFLVSFYNNEISEKSEIFDDQFSVERPDGSNFTLKIRSTKLEDSAMYFCASRKLSTSTDTQYFGPGTRLTVL.

V usage is TRBV27 and J usage is TRBJ1-5; D gene unclear. The CDR3 has 17 amino acids. CDR1 and CDR2 (germline): MNHEY, SMNVEV (reference sequence). With 6 bases removed from V and 3 bases from J, the gap between germline ends came to 21 bases. The CDR3 DNA sequence: TGTGCCAGCAGGGAGGCATGGGGTATAGGGAACAATCAGCCCCAGCATTTT. The encoded protein is CASREAWGIGNNQPQHF.

This clone was seen just once. This chain connects TRBV19 to TRBJ1-2; D is undetermined. Trimming took 3 bases from V and 8 from J, leaving 13 bases between them. Germline V CDR1 and CDR2: LNHDA, SQIVND (reference sequence). This CDR3 is 13 amino acids long. CDR3 sequence reads: CASSIDVERGYTF. The CDR3 region has the DNA TGTGCCAGTAGTATTGATGTTGAGCGGGGCTACACCTTC.

V and J are TRBV18 and TRBJ1-3; D call uncertain. Trimming left V 2 bases short and J 0 bases short, with 11 bases between. The CDR3 length is 16 residues. Germline loops: CDR1 KGHSH, CDR2 LQKENI. CDR3 DNA sequence: TGTGCCAGCTCACCAAGGGAGGACCTCTCTGGAAACACCATATATTTT. Translation: CASSPREDLSGNTIYF.

Here the CDR3 reads CASRGYRTEDNEQYF. As DNA, the CDR3 is TGTGCCAGCAGGGGCTATAGGACTGAGGATAACGAGCAGTACTTC. This rearrangement joins TRBV7-2 to TRBJ2-7; perhaps TRBD2 as D (5 bases). Germline V CDR1 and CDR2: SGHTA, FQGNSA. The ends were cut back, 6 bases at V and 5 bases at J, with 20 bases in the middle. The CDR3 runs 15 residues.

The gene calls are TRBV9 and TRBJ1-2; weak D call: TRBD1 (6 bases). The germline V and J ends were trimmed by 0 bases and 8 bases, with 17 bases remaining between them. Germline-derived CDR1 and CDR2 are SGDLS and YYNGEE. This CDR3 is 15 amino acids long. DNA for the CDR3: TGTGCCAGCAGCGTAGAGGGGGTTTTGCAGGGAGGCTACACCTTC. Its protein is CASSVEGVLQGGYTF.

J is TRBJ1-2 and V is TRBV10-3; D is unresolved. The CDR3 has 13 residues. Looked up from germline, CDR1 is ENHRY and CDR2 is SYGVKD. The CDR3 is CASRQDEGYGYTF. CDR3 DNA sequence: TGTGCATCGCGGCAGGACGAGGGCTATGGCTACACCTTC.

The chain links TRBV5-1 to TRBJ2-2, with TRBD2 matching over 12 bases. This CDR3 comprises 16 residues. Germline CDR1 and CDR2: SGHRS and YFSETQ. V lost 4 bases, J lost 8 bases, and 9 bases stayed unmatched. CDR3 nucleotides: TGCGCCAGCAGCCCTCGACTAGCGGGAGTGGCGGGGGAGCTGTTTTTT. Amino acid sequence: CASSPRLAGVAGELFF.

This rearrangement joins TRBV6-1 to TRBJ1-2; a possible D gene is TRBD1 (6 bases). CDR3 length equals 16 residues. V was clipped by 5 bases and J by 0 bases, with 16 bases between them. Germline V lookup: CDR1 MNHNS, CDR2 SASEGT. The CDR3 here is CASSQDPGAPNYGYTF. CDR3 nucleotides: TGTGCCAGCAGTCAAGACCCAGGGGCTCCTAACTATGGCTACACCTTC.

The J gene is TRBJ1-2, the V gene TRBV2, with D possibly TRBD1 on 6 matching bases. Germline V gene sequence: CDR1 SNHLY, CDR2 FYNNEI. CDR3 length: 13 residues. With 5 bases removed from V and 7 bases from J, the gap between germline ends came to 14 bases. The CDR3 here is CASSIQGSGGYTF. CDR3 coding DNA: TGTGCCAGCAGTATACAGGGAAGCGGTGGCTACACCTTC.

The chain combines TRBV5-1 with TRBJ2-3; D not resolved. With 0 bases removed from V and 5 bases from J, the gap between germline ends came to 7 bases. Germline V lookup: CDR1 SGHRS, CDR2 YFSETQ. The CDR3 loop spans 13 amino acids. The CDR3 nucleotides read TGCGCCAGCAGCTTGGCCCCTAAAGATACGCAGTATTTT. Translated, it gives CASSLAPKDTQYF. The whole variable domain, remainder taken from reference TRBV5-1 and TRBJ2-3, is KAGVTQTPRYLIKTRGQQVTLSCSPISGHRSVSWYQQTPGQGLQFLFEYFSETQRNKGNFPGRFSGRQFSNSRSEMNVSTLELGDSALYLCASSLAPKDTQYFGPGTRLTVL.

The V gene is TRBV7-2, the J gene TRBJ2-2; D remains ambiguous. Germline assignment: CDR1 SGHTA and CDR2 FQGNSA. V gave up 0 bases and J gave up 4 bases, with 6 bases separating them. The CDR3 runs to 14 residues. CDR3: CASSLAAFTGELFF. The CDR3 bases are TGTGCCAGCAGCTTAGCGGCTTTCACCGGGGAGCTGTTTTTT. The full variable domain, in which reference TRBV7-2 and TRBJ2-2 provide the parts outside the CDR3, is GAGVSQSPSNKVTEKGKDVELRCDPISGHTALYWYRQSLGQGLEFLIYFQGNSAPDKSGLPSDRFSAERTGGSVSTLTIQRTQQEDSAVYLCASSLAAFTGELFFGEGSRLTVL.

In this sample, this clone turned up once. The chain links TRBV7-2 to TRBJ2-2; the D is unclear. The V gene lost 5 bases and the J gene lost 6 bases, with 16 bases spanning the gap. Germline V CDR1 and CDR2: SGHTA, FQGNSA. CDR3 length equals 15 residues. CDR3 region: CASSQFRLAPGELFF. As DNA, the CDR3 is TGTGCCAGCAGCCAATTCAGACTCGCCCCCGGGGAGCTGTTTTTT.

V gene TRBV30 combines with J gene TRBJ2-5; 7 nucleotides line up with TRBD2. The V and J ends lost 4 bases and 3 bases, in that order; junction bases with no gene match: 11. CDR3 size: 15 residues. The V gene's germline CDR1 is GTSNPN and CDR2 SVGIG (reference sequence). CDR3 nucleotides: TGTGCCTGGAATCCCCGAGGCGGGGGAGAAGAGACCCAGTACTTC. Amino acid sequence: CAWNPRGGGEETQYF. Full variable domain (remainder filled in from reference TRBV30 and TRBJ2-5): SQTIHQWPATLVQPVGSPLSLECTVEGTSNPNLYWYRQAAGRGLQLLFYSVGIGQISSEVPQNLSASRPQDRQFILSSKKLLLSDSGFYLCAWNPRGGGEETQYFGPGTRLLVL.

V is TRBV7-3 and J is TRBJ2-3; TRBD1 aligns across 7 bases. J lost 2 bases, V lost 5 bases, and 16 bases had no gene match. CDR3 length equals 18 residues. Germline V gene lookup returns CDR1 SGHTA and CDR2 FQGTGA. The CDR3 nucleotides read TGTGCCAGCAGCCCCAGTTTGGCCCCGGGACAGATCACAGATACGCAGTATTTT. Its translation: CASSPSLAPGQITDTQYF. Using reference TRBV7-3 and TRBJ2-3 for the parts outside the CDR3, the full variable domain is GAGVSQTPSNKVTEKGKYVELRCDPISGHTALYWYRQSLGQGPEFLIYFQGTGAADDSGLPNDRFFAVRPEGSVSTLKIQRTERGDSAVYLCASSPSLAPGQITDTQYFGPGTRLTVL.

A word on this clone: At one end, the junction sequence differs from germline, possibly due to a read error. This sequence joins TRBV27 and TRBJ1-3; D perhaps matches TRBD1 (5 bases). The CDR3 covers 12 residues. Germline CDR1 and CDR2: MNHEY and SMNVEV (reference sequence). The CDR3 is CPRGSSGNTIYF. The CDR3 DNA is TGCCCTCGGGGGAGCTCTGGAAACACCATATATTTT.

This clone was observed a few times. This chain uses TRBV6-5 with TRBJ2-7, with a weak D call TRBD2 (7 bases). Deletions cut 6 bases from V and 1 base from J, with 16 bases between. Germline values: CDR1 MNHEY, CDR2 SVGAGI. The CDR3 is 15 amino acids. The CDR3 DNA sequence: TGTGCCAGCAGGGACTCGGGGGGCAGTTCCTACGAGCAGTACTTC. Translation: CASRDSGGSSYEQYF.